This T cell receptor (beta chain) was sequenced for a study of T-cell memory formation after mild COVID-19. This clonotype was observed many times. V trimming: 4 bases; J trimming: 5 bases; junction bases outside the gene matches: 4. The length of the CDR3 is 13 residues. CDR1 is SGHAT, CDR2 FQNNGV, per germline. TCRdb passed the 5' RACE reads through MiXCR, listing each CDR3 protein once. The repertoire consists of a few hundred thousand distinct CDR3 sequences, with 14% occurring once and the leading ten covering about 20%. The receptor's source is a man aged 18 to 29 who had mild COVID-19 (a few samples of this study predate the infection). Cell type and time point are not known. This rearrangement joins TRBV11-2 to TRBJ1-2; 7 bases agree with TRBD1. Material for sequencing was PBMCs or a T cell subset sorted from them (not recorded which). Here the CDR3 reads CASSSGQDYGYTF. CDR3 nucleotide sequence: TGTGCCAGCAGCTCCGGACAGGATTATGGCTACACCTTC.